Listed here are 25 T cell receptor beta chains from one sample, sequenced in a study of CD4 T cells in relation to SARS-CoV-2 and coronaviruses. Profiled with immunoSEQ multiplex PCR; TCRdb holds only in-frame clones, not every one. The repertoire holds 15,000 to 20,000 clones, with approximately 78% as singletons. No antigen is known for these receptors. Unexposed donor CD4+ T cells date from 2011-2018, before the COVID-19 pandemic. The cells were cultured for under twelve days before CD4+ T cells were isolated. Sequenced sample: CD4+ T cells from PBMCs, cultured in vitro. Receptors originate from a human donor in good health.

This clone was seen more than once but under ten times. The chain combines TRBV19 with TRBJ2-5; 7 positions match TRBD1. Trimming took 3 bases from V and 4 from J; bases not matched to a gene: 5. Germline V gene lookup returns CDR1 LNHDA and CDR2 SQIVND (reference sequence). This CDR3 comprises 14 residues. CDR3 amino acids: CASSIRQGGETQYF. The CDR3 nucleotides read TGTGCCAGTAGTATTAGACAGGGCGGAGAGACCCAGTACTTC.

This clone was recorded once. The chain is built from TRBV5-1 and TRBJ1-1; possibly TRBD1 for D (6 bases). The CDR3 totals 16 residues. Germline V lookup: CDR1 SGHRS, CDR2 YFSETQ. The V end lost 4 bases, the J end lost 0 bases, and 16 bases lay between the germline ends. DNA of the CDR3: TGCGCCAGCAGCCGCAGGGGCAGGGACATGAACACTGAAGCTTTCTTT. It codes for CASSRRGRDMNTEAFF.

The CDR3 reads CASSSPTWAGGETQYF. CDR3 DNA sequence: TGTGCCAGCAGTTCCCCAACTTGGGCGGGAGGAGAGACCCAGTACTTC. This chain uses TRBV13 with TRBJ2-5; 8 positions match TRBD2. Germline trimming cut 6 bases from V and 4 bases from J; bases unmatched to any gene: 13. CDR3 length: 16 residues. Germline values: CDR1 PRHDT, CDR2 FYEKMQ (reference sequence).

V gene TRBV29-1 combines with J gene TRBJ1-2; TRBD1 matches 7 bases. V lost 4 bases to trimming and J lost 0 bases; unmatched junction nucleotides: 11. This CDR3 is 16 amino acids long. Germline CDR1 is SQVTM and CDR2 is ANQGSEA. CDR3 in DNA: TGCAGCGTTGGTTGGGGCAGGGGGAGGACTAACTATGGCTACACCTTC. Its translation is CSVGWGRGRTNYGYTF.

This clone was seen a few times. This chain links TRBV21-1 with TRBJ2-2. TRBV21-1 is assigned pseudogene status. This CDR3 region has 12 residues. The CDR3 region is CASSKGGGELFF. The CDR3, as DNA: TGTGCCAGCAGCAAAGGGGGCGGGGAGCTGTTTTTT.

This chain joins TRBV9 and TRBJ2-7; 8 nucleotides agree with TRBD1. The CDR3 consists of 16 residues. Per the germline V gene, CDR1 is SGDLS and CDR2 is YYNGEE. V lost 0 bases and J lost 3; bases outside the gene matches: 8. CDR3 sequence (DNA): TGTGCCAGCAGCGTAGATCCTGGGACAGGAGGCTACGAGCAGTACTTC. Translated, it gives CASSVDPGTGGYEQYF.

This chain's CDR3 is CASSLGGGAPGSPLHF. The CDR3 DNA reads TGTGCCAGCAGCTTAGGCGGAGGGGCCCCAGGTTCACCCCTCCACTTT. The rearrangement links TRBV13 to TRBJ1-6, with D possibly TRBD1 on 5 matching bases. V lost 0 bases to trimming and J lost 9 bases, with 15 bases between them. The V gene's germline CDR1 is PRHDT and CDR2 FYEKMQ (reference sequence). This CDR3 spans 16 amino acids.

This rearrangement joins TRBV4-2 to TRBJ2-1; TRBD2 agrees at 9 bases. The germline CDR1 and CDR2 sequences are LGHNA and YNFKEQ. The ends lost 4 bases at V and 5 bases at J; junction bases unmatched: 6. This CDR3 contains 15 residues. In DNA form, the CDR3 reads TGTGCCAGCAGCCTAACTAGCGGGCCCAACAATGAGCAGTTCTTC. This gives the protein CASSLTSGPNNEQFF.

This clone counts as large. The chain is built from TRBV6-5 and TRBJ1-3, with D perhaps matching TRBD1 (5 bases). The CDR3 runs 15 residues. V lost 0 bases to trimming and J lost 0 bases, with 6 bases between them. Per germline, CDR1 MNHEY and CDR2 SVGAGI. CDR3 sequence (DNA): TGTGCCAGCAGTTACTCGGGGGGCTCTGGAAACACCATATATTTT. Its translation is CASSYSGGSGNTIYF.

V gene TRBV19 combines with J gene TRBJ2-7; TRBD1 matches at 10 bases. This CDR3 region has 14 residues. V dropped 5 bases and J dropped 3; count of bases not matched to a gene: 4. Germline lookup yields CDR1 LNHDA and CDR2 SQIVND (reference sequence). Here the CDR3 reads CASSFRDRGYEQYF. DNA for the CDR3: TGTGCCAGTAGTTTCCGGGACAGGGGCTACGAGCAGTACTTC.

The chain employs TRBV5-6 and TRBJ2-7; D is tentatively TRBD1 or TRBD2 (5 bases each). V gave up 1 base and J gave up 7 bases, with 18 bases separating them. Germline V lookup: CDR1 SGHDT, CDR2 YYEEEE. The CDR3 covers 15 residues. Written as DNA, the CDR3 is TGTGCCAGCAGCTTGAGGGGTTCTGGCTCGGGAGAGCAGTACTTC. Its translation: CASSLRGSGSGEQYF.

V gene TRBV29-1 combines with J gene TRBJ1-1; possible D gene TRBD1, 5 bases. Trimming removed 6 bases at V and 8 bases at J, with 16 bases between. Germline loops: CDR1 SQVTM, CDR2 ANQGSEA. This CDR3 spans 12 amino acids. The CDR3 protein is CSVAALGREAFF. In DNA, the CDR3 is TGCAGCGTCGCGGCCCTGGGACGGGAAGCTTTCTTT. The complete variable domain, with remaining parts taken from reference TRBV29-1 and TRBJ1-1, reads SAVISQKPSRDICQRGTSLTIQCQVDSQVTMMFWYRQQPGQSLTLIATANQGSEATYESGFVIDKFPISRPNLTFSTLTVSNMSPEDSSIYLCSVAALGREAFFGQGTRLTVV.

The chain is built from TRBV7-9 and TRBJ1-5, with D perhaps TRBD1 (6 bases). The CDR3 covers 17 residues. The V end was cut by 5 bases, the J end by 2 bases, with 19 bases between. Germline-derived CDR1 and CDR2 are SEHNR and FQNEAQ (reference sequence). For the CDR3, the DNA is TGTGCCAGCAGCCGGGGAGGCGGGGGGCGCGGCAATCAGCCCCAGCATTTT. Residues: CASSRGGGGRGNQPQHF.

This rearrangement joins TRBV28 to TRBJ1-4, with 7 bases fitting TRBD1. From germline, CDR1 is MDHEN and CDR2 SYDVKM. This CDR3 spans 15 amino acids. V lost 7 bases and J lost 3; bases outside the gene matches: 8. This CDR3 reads CASNSGGQSNEKLFF. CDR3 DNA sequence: TGTGCCAGCAACTCTGGGGGACAGTCTAATGAAAAACTGTTTTTT.

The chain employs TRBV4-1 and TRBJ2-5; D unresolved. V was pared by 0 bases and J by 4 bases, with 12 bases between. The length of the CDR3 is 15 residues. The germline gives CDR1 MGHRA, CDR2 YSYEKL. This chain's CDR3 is CASSQDQGLPETQYF. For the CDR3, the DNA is TGCGCCAGCAGCCAAGATCAAGGGTTGCCAGAGACCCAGTACTTC.

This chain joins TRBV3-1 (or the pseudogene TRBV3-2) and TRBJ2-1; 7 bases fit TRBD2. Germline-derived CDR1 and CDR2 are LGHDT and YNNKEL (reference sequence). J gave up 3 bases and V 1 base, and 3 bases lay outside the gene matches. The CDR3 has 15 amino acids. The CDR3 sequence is CASSQGSGNYNEQFF. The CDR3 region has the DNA TGTGCCAGCAGCCAAGGAAGCGGGAACTACAATGAGCAGTTCTTC.

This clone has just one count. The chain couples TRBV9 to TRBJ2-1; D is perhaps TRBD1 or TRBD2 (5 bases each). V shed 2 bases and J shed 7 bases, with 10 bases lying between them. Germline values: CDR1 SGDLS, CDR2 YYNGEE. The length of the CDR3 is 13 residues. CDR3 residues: CASSVLGENEQFF. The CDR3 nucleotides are TGTGCCAGCAGCGTTTTAGGGGAGAATGAGCAGTTCTTC.

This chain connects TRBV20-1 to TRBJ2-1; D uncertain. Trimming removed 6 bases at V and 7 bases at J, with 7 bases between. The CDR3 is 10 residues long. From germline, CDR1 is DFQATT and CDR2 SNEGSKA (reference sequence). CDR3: CSAPRNEQFF. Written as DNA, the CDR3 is TGCAGTGCCCCGAGAAATGAGCAGTTCTTC.

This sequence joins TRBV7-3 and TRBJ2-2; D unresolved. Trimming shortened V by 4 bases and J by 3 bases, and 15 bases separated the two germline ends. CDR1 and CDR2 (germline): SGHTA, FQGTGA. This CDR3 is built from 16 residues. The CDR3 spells CASSSMEGLDTGELFF. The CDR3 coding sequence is TGTGCCAGCAGCTCCATGGAAGGGCTTGACACCGGGGAGCTGTTTTTT.

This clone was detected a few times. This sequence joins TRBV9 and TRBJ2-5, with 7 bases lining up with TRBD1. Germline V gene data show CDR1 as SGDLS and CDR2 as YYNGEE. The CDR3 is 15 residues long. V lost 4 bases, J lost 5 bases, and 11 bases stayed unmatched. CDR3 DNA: TGTGCCAGCAGCCTCCAGACAGGGTATGGGGAGACCCAGTACTTC. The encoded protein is CASSLQTGYGETQYF.

The CDR3 nucleotides read TGTGCCAGCAGCAGAGCCCCAGGGGTGATCGCCTACGAGCAGTACTTC. This codes for CASSRAPGVIAYEQYF. The V gene is TRBV28, the J gene TRBJ2-7, with D possibly being TRBD1 (6 bases). Germline CDR1 MDHEN, CDR2 SYDVKM. There are 16 residues in the CDR3. V lost 6 bases to trimming and J lost 2 bases, with 20 bases between them.

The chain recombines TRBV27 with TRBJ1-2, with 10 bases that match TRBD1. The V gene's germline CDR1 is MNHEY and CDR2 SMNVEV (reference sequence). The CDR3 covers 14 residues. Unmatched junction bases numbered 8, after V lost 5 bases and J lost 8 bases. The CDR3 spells CASSARQGAYGYTF. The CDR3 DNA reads TGTGCCAGCAGTGCGCGACAGGGGGCCTACGGCTACACCTTC.

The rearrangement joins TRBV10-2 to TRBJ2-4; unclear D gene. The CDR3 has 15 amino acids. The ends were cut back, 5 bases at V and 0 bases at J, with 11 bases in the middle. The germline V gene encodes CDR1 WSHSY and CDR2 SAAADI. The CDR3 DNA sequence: TGCGCCAGCAGTCGGACCGATTTAGCCAAAAACATTCAGTACTTC. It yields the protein CASSRTDLAKNIQYF.

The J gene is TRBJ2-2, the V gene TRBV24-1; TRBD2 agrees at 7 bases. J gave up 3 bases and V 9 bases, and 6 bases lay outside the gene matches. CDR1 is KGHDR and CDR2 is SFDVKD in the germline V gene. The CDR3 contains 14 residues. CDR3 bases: TGTGCCACCCGAGGAGGGAGGGACACCGGGGAGCTGTTTTTT. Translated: CATRGGRDTGELFF.

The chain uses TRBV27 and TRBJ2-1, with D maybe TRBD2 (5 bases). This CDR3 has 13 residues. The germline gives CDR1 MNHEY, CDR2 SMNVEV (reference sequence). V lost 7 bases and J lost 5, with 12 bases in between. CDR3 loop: CASNSYGDNEQFF. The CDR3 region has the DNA TGTGCCAGCAATTCGTACGGGGACAATGAGCAGTTCTTC.